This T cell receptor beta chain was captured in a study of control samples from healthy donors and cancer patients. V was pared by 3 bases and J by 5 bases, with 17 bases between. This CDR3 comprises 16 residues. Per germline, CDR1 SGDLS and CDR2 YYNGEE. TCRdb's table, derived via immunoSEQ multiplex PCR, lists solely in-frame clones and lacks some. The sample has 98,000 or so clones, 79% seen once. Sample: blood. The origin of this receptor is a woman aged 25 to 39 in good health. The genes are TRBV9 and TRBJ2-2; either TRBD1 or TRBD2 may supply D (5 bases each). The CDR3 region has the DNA TGTGCCAGCAGCGCACGACTTGGGACCGTGACCGGGGAGCTGTTTTTT. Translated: CASSARLGTVTGELFF.